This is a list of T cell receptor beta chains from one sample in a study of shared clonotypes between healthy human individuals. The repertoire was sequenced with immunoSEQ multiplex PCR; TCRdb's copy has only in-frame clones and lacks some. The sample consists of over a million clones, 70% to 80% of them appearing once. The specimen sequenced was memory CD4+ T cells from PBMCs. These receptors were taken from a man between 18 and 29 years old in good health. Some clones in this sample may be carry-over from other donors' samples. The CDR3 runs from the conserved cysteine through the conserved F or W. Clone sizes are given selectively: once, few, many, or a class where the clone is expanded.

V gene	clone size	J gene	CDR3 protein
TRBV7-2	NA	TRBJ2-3	CASSPLAGATDTQYF
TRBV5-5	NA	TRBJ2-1	CASSLSAGFMVDEQFF
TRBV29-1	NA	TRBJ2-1	CSVGIQNRDREKNNEQFF
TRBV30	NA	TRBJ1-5	CAWSPRGTGPVSGNQPQHF
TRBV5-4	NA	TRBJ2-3	CASSFRSTSTDTQYF
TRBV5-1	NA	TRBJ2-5	CASSYGTVGQETQYF
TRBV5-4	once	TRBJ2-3	CASSLDHPQATDTQYF
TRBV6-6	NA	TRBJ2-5	CASSSGLAGGETQYF
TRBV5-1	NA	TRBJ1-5	CALCRQTGAGNQPQHF
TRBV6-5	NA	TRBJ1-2	CASSQGGYYGYTF
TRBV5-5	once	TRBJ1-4	CASSLGRGEGEKLFF
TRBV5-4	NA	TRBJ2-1	CASSLQGGPSYNEQFF
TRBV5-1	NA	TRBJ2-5	CASSPPGGGGQETQYF
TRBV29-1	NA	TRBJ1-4	CSVDQGDEKLFF
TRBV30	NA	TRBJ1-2	CAWSIGDYGYTF
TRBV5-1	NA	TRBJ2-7	CASSLTSSSYEQYF
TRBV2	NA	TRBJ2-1	CASSEDREDNEQFF
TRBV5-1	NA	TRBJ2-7	CASSLGQTGGSYEQYF
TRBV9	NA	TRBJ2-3	CASSVLASTDTQYF
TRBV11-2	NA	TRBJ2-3	CASSFIRGSTDTQYF
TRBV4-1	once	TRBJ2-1	CASSQEPSGRQFF
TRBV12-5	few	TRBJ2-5	CASGFGGPQETQYF
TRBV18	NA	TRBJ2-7	CASSPLGVGDEQYF
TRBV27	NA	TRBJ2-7	CASSSTGSYEQYF
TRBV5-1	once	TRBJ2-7	CASSKRGQDSYEQYF